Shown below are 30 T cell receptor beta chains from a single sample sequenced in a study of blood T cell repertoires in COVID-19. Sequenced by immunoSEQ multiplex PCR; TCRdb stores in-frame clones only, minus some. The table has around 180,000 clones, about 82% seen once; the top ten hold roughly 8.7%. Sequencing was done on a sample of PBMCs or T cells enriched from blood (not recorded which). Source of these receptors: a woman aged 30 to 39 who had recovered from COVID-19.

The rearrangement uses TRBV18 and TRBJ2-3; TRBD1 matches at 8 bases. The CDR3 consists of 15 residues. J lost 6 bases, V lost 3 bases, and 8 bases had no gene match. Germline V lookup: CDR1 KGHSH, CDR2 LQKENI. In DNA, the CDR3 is TGTGCCAGCTCACCCCGAGAACAGGGGGACGATACGCAGTATTTT. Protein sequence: CASSPREQGDDTQYF.

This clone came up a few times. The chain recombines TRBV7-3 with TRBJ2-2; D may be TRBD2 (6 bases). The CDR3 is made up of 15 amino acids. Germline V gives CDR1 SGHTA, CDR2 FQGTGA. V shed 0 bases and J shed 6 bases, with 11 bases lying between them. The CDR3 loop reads CASSLTGTAAGELFF. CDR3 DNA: TGTGCCAGCAGCTTAACCGGGACTGCCGCCGGGGAGCTGTTTTTT.

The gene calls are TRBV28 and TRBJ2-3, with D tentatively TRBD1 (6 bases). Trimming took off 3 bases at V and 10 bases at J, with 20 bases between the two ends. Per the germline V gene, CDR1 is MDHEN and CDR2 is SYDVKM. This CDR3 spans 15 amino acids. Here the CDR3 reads CASSFGVSGHRAQYF. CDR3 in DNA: TGTGCCAGCAGTTTCGGGGTCTCCGGGCACAGGGCGCAGTATTTT.

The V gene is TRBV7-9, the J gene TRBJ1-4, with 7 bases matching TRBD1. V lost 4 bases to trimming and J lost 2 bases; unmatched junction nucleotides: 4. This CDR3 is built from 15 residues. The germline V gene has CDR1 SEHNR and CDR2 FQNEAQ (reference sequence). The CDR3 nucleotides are TGTGCCAGCAGCTCAGACAGGGTGACTAATGAAAAACTGTTTTTT. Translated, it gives CASSSDRVTNEKLFF. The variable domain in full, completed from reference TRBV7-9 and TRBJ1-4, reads DTGVSQNPRHKITKRGQNVTFRCDPISEHNRLYWYRQTLGQGPEFLTYFQNEAQLEKSRLLSDRFSAERPKGSFSTLEIQRTEQGDSAMYLCASSSDRVTNEKLFFGSGTQLSVL.

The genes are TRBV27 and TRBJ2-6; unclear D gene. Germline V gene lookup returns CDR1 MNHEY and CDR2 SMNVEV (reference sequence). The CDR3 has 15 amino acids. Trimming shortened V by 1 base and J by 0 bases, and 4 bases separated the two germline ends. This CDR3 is CASSLFLSGANVLTF. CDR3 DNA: TGTGCCAGCAGTTTATTTCTCTCTGGGGCCAACGTCCTGACTTTC.

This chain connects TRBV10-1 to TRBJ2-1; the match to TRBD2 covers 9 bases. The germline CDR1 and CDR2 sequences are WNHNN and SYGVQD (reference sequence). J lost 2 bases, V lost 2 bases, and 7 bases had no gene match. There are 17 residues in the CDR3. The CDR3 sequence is CASSENSGRVTYNEQFF. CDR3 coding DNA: TGCGCCAGCAGTGAGAATAGCGGGAGAGTAACCTACAATGAGCAGTTCTTC.

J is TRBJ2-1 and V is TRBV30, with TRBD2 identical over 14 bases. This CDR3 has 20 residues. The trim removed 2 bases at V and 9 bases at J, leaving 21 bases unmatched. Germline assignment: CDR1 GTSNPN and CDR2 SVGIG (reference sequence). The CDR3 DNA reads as TGTGCCTGGAGTCCCGACGGACTAGCGGGAGGCCCGGAGGGGGTCGGTGAGCAGTTCTTC. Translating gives CAWSPDGLAGGPEGVGEQFF.

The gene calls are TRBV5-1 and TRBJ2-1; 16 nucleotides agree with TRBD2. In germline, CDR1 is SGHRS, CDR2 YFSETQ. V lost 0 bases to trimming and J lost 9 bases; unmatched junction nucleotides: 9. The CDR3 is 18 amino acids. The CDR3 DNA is TGCGCCAGCAGCTTGGGAACTGGGACTAGCGGGAGGGTCGGTGAGCAGTTCTTC. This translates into CASSLGTGTSGRVGEQFF.

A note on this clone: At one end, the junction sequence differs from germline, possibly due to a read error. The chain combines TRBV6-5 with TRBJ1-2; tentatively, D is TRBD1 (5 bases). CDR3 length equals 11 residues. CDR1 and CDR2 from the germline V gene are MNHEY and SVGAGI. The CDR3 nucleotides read TGTGCCAGCAGGCGATGGGGCAGCCCTCTCTTC. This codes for CASRRWGSPLF.

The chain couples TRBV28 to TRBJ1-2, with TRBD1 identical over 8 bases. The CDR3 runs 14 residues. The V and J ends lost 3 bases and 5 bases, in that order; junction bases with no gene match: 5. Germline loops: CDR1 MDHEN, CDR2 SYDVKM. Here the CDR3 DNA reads TGTGCCAGCAGTTTCCCCGGGACAGGATATGGCTACACCTTC. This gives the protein CASSFPGTGYGYTF.

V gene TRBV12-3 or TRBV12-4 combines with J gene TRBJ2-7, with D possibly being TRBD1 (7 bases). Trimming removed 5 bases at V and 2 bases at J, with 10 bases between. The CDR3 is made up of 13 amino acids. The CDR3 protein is CASSAGQPYEQYF. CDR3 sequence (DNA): TGTGCCAGCAGTGCGGGACAGCCCTACGAGCAGTACTTC.

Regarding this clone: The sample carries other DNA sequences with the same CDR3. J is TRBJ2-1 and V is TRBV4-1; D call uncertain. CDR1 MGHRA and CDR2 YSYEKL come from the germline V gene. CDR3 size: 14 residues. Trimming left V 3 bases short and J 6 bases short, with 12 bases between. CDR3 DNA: TGCGCCAGCAGCCAGGGCCTATTAGGCAATGAGCAGTTCTTC. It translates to CASSQGLLGNEQFF.

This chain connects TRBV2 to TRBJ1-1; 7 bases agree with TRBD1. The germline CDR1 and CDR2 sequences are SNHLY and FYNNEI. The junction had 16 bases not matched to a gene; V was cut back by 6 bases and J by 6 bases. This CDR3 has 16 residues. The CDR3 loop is CASRENTGTVGAEAFF. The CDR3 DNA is TGTGCCAGCAGGGAGAATACCGGGACAGTGGGGGCTGAAGCTTTCTTT. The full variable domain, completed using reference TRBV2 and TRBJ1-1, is EPEVTQTPSHQVTQMGQEVILRCVPISNHLYFYWYRQILGQKVEFLVSFYNNEISEKSEIFDDQFSVERPDGSNFTLKIRSTKLEDSAMYFCASRENTGTVGAEAFFGQGTRLTVV.

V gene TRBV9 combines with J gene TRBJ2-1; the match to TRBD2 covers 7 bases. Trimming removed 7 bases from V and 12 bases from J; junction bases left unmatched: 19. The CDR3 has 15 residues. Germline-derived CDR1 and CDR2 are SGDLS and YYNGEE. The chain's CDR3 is CASAPSLAADFGQFF. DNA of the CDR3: TGTGCCAGCGCCCCCTCGCTAGCGGCGGACTTTGGGCAGTTCTTC.

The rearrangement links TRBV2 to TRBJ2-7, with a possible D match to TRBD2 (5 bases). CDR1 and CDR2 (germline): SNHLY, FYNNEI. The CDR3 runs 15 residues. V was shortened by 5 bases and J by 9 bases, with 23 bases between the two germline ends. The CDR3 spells CASSSRQADLSAQYF. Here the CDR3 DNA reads TGTGCCAGCAGTTCCCGGCAAGCGGACCTGAGTGCGCAGTACTTC.

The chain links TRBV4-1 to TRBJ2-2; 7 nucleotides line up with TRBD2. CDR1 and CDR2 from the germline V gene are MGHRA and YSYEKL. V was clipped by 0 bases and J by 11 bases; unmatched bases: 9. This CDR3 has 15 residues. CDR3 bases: TGCGCCAGCAGCCAAGATCCGCTGGGGGGGAGAGAGCTGTTTTTT. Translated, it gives CASSQDPLGGRELFF.

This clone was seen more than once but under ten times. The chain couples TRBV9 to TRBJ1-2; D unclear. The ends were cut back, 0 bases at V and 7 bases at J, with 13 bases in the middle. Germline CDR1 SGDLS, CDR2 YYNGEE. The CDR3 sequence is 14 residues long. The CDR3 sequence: CASSVGGSGGGYTF. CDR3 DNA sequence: TGTGCCAGCAGCGTAGGGGGATCCGGAGGTGGCTACACCTTC.

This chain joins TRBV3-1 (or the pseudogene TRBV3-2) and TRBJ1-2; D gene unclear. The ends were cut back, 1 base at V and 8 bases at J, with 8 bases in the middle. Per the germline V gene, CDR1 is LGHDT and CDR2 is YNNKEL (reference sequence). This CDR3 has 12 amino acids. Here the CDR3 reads CASSQGSRGYTF. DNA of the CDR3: TGTGCCAGCAGCCAAGGGTCACGGGGCTACACCTTC.

CDR3 in amino acids: CASSLKASGYYGYTF. The CDR3 DNA sequence: TGTGCCAGCAGCTTAAAGGCGTCGGGATACTATGGCTACACCTTC. The chain recombines TRBV11-2 with TRBJ1-2; no clear D gene. The CDR3 runs to 15 residues. CDR1 SGHAT and CDR2 FQNNGV come from the germline V gene. V was shortened by 2 bases and J by 3 bases, with 13 bases between the two germline ends.

CDR3 DNA sequence: TGCGCCAGCAGCCAAGGAGGAGGGAGGGCCCTTTTGTATGAGCAGTTCTTC. Residues: CASSQGGGRALLYEQFF. The rearrangement links TRBV4-1 to TRBJ2-1; 7 positions match TRBD2. The germline V gene has CDR1 MGHRA and CDR2 YSYEKL. The CDR3 length is 17 residues. Losses at the gene ends were 1 base for V and 8 bases for J; bases not matched to a gene: 14.

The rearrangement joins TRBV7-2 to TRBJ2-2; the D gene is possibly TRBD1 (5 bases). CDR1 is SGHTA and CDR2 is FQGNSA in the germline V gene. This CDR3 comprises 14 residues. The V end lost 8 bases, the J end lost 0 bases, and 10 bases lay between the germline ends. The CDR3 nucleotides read TGTGCCAGCCTACAGGCCGCGAACACCGGGGAGCTGTTTTTT. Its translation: CASLQAANTGELFF.

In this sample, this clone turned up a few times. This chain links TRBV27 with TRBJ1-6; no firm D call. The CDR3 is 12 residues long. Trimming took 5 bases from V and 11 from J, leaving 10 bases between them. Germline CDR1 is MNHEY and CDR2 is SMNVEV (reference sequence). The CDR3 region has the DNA TGTGCCAGCAGTCTAGTGGGTGCACCCCTCCACTTT. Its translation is CASSLVGAPLHF.

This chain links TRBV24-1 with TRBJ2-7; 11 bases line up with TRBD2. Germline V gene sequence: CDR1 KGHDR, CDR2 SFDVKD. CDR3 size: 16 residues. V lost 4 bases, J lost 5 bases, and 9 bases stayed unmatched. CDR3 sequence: CATSDPTSGRLHEQYF. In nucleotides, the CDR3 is TGTGCCACCAGTGACCCAACTAGCGGGAGACTGCACGAGCAGTACTTC.

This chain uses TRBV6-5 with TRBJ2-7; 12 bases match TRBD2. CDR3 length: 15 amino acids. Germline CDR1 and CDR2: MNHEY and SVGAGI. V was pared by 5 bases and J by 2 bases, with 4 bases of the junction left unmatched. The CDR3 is CASSPLAGGTYEQYF. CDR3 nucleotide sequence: TGTGCCAGCAGTCCCCTAGCGGGAGGGACCTACGAGCAGTACTTC.

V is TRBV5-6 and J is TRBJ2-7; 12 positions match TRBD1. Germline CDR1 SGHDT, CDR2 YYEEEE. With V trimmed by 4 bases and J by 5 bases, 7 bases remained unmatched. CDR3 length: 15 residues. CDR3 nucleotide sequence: TGTGCCAGCAGCCCGGGGACAGGGGGCTTGGACGAGCAGTACTTC. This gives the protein CASSPGTGGLDEQYF.

The CDR3 spells CASRGQGPYSNQPQHF. The CDR3 DNA is TGTGCCAGCAGAGGACAGGGCCCCTATAGCAATCAGCCCCAGCATTTT. The V and J genes are TRBV3-1 (or the pseudogene TRBV3-2) and TRBJ1-5; 8 bases are a match to TRBD1. The CDR3 is 16 amino acids. Unmatched junction bases numbered 7, after V lost 6 bases and J lost 0 bases. Germline V CDR1 and CDR2: LGHDT, YNNKEL (reference sequence).

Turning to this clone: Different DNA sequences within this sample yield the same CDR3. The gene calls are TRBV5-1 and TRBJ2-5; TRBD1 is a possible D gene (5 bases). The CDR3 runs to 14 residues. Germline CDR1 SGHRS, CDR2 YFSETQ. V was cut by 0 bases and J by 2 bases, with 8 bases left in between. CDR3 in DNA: TGCGCCAGCAGCTTGGCCGCAGGGCAAGAGACCCAGTACTTC. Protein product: CASSLAAGQETQYF.

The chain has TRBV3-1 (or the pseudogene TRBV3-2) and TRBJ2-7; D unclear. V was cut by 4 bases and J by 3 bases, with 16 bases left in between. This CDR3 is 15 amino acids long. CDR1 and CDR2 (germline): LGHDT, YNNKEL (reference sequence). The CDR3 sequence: CASSRSTSVIYEQYF. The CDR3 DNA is TGTGCCAGCAGCCGATCGACAAGTGTAATCTACGAGCAGTACTTC.

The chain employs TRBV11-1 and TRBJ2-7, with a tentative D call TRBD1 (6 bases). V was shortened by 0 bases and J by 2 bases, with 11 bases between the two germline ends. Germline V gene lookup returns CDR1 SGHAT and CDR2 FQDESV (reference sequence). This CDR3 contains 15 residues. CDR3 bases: TGTGCCAGCAGCTTAGCGGCAGGGGCCCCCTACGAGCAGTACTTC. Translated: CASSLAAGAPYEQYF.

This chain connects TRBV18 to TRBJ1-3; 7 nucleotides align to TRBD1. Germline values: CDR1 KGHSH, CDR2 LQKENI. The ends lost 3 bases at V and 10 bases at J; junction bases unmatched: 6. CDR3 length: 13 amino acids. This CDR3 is CASSPRGQWTIYF. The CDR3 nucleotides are TGTGCCAGCTCACCCCGGGGACAGTGGACCATATATTTT.